The 5 T cell receptor beta chains below all came from one sample that was sequenced in a study of blood T cell repertoires in COVID-19. Repertoires were generated with immunoSEQ multiplex PCR, while TCRdb's copy carries only in-frame clones and drops some. Of approximately 220,000 clones listed, roughly four fifths are singletons. Sequencing used PBMCs or T cells enriched from blood (not recorded which). These receptors were obtained from a woman in her thirties or forties with acute COVID-19.

This chain uses TRBV27 with TRBJ2-1; TRBD2 matches at 8 bases. The CDR3 runs 15 residues. CDR1 and CDR2 (germline): MNHEY, SMNVEV (reference sequence). V shed 3 bases and J 4 bases; nucleotides not matched to a gene: 5. CDR3: CASSFSGGPYNEQFF. In nucleotides, the CDR3 is TGTGCCAGCAGTTTTTCGGGAGGGCCTTACAATGAGCAGTTCTTC.

The CDR3 loop is CASSPRTVTNYGYTF. The CDR3 DNA reads TGTGCCAGCAGCCCCCGGACAGTAACTAACTATGGCTACACCTTC. The chain uses TRBV3-1 (or the pseudogene TRBV3-2) and TRBJ1-2, with D perhaps TRBD1 (6 bases). Germline values: CDR1 LGHDT, CDR2 YNNKEL (reference sequence). The length of the CDR3 is 15 residues. V gave up 4 bases and J gave up 0 bases, with 12 bases separating them.

This clone showed up just once. Other DNA sequences in this specimen translate into the identical CDR3. This sequence joins TRBV7-2 and TRBJ1-3; D might be TRBD1 (5 bases). The CDR3 loop spans 15 amino acids. V was trimmed by 2 bases and J by 4 bases, leaving 12 bases between them. Germline V gives CDR1 SGHTA, CDR2 FQGNSA. CDR3 residues: CASSLRQGGGNTIYF. In nucleotides, the CDR3 is TGTGCCAGCAGCTTACGGCAGGGTGGGGGAAACACCATATATTTT.

This clone has a handful of counts. The chain employs TRBV4-3 and TRBJ2-1, with 7 bases fitting TRBD2. The CDR3 has 17 amino acids. Germline values: CDR1 LGHNA, CDR2 YSLEER. The J segment lost 0 bases and the V segment lost 0 bases, leaving 5 bases of the junction unmatched. DNA for the CDR3: TGCGCCAGCAGCCAAGATCCAGCGGGGACCTCCTACAATGAGCAGTTCTTC. Its protein is CASSQDPAGTSYNEQFF.

V usage is TRBV6-6 and J usage is TRBJ1-2; tentatively, D is TRBD1 (6 bases). The V and J ends lost 5 bases and 6 bases respectively, with 10 bases between them. The CDR3 spans 12 residues. Germline loops: CDR1 MNHNY, CDR2 SVGAGI (reference sequence). CDR3 sequence (DNA): TGTGCCAGCAGTACAGGGAGGGATGGCTACACCTTC. Amino acid sequence: CASSTGRDGYTF.